Presented here are 18 T cell receptor beta chains from one specimen sequenced in a study of blood T cell repertoires in COVID-19. Only in-frame clones appear in the TCRdb table, and some are missing; sequencing was by immunoSEQ multiplex PCR. The table records over 150,000 clones, around 80% of them present only once. Sequences were obtained from PBMCs or T cells enriched from blood (not recorded which). The receptors derive from a middle-aged man who had recovered from COVID-19.

The chain recombines TRBV29-1 with TRBJ2-5, with 8 positions matching TRBD2. This CDR3 is 12 amino acids long. Germline V gene sequence: CDR1 SQVTM, CDR2 ANQGSEA. The J segment lost 2 bases and the V segment lost 4 bases, leaving 0 bases of the junction unmatched. CDR3 amino acids: CSVGLAQETQYF. The CDR3 region has the DNA TGCAGCGTTGGACTAGCGCAAGAGACCCAGTACTTC.

This clone was found many times. The CDR3 DNA reads as TGTGCCAGCAGTCGGGACAGGGGAGGTTATCAGCCCCAGCATTTT. Encoded protein: CASSRDRGGYQPQHF. The V call is TRBV5-5, the J call TRBJ1-5; 10 nucleotides agree with TRBD1. V lost 5 bases and J lost 5; bases outside the gene matches: 7. This CDR3 has 15 amino acids. CDR1 SGHKS and CDR2 YYEKEE come from the germline V gene (reference sequence).

V is TRBV27 and J is TRBJ2-3; TRBD2 aligns across 8 bases. This CDR3 region has 15 residues. Germline values: CDR1 MNHEY, CDR2 SMNVEV (reference sequence). V lost 2 bases, J lost 7 bases, and 8 bases stayed unmatched. The CDR3 region is CASSLAPGLAHTQYF. In DNA form, the CDR3 reads TGTGCCAGCAGTTTAGCCCCTGGACTAGCTCATACGCAGTATTTT.

V gene TRBV12-3 or TRBV12-4 combines with J gene TRBJ1-2; 10 positions match TRBD1. V was pared by 6 bases and J by 4 bases, with 2 bases of the junction left unmatched. This CDR3 contains 13 residues. CDR3 coding DNA: TGTGCCAGCAGCGACAGGGGGCTCTATGGCTACACCTTC. Its translation is CASSDRGLYGYTF.

The gene calls are TRBV7-3 and TRBJ2-3, with 8 bases aligning to TRBD2. Germline V gene lookup returns CDR1 SGHTA and CDR2 FQGTGA. V dropped 5 bases and J dropped 5; count of bases not matched to a gene: 3. CDR3 length: 13 residues. This CDR3 reads CASSRLAGDTQYF. CDR3 sequence (DNA): TGTGCCAGCAGCCGGCTAGCGGGAGATACGCAGTATTTT.

This chain joins TRBV7-2 and TRBJ2-7, with D possibly matching TRBD1 (5 bases). V was pared by 6 bases and J by 5 bases, with 14 bases between. CDR3 size: 13 residues. The germline gives CDR1 SGHTA, CDR2 FQGNSA. The CDR3 DNA reads as TGTGCCAGCAGTAACCAGGGAAGTCACGAGCAGTACTTC. It codes for CASSNQGSHEQYF.

The gene calls are TRBV27 and TRBJ1-2; 11 bases are shared with TRBD1. CDR1 and CDR2 from the germline V gene are MNHEY and SMNVEV (reference sequence). The CDR3 extends over 16 amino acids. V lost 6 bases, J lost 7 bases, and 13 bases stayed unmatched. The CDR3 here is CASRPALGQGVFGYTF. CDR3 DNA: TGTGCCAGCAGACCAGCTTTGGGACAGGGGGTTTTTGGCTACACCTTC.

The CDR3 bases are TGTGCCAGCTCACCCGTGGGACAGGGGAATTCACCCCTCCACTTT. Translated: CASSPVGQGNSPLHF. V and J are TRBV18 and TRBJ1-6; TRBD1 matches 10 bases. The germline gives CDR1 KGHSH, CDR2 LQKENI. The CDR3 runs 15 residues. V gave up 3 bases and J gave up 7 bases; unmatched junction bases: 3.

The chain employs TRBV19 and TRBJ2-4; 7 bases agree with TRBD1. The germline CDR1 and CDR2 sequences are LNHDA and SQIVND (reference sequence). The CDR3 extends over 16 amino acids. The trim removed 3 bases at V and 2 bases at J, leaving 7 bases unmatched. CDR3 nucleotide sequence: TGTGCCAGTAGTATGGGACAGACCTCTACCAAAAACATTCAGTACTTC. This sequence encodes CASSMGQTSTKNIQYF.

The gene calls are TRBV2 and TRBJ1-2; 7 positions agree with TRBD1. The CDR3 sequence is 14 residues long. V shed 6 bases and J 4 bases; nucleotides not matched to a gene: 8. The V gene's germline CDR1 is SNHLY and CDR2 FYNNEI. As DNA, the CDR3 is TGTGCCAGCAGCACGACAAGGGACAGCTATGGCTACACCTTC. This sequence encodes CASSTTRDSYGYTF.

The chain employs TRBV25-1 and TRBJ2-5, with 8 nucleotides matching TRBD2. Germline values: CDR1 MGHDK, CDR2 SYGVNS. V was pared by 8 bases and J by 0 bases, with 5 bases of the junction left unmatched. The CDR3 runs 14 residues. CDR3 DNA: TGTGCCAGCGGGCGGGGGGCGAACCAAGAGACCCAGTACTTC. Amino acid sequence: CASGRGANQETQYF.

The sample holds one count of this clone. The CDR3 DNA follows: TGTGCCAGCAGTTCCGGGACTAGCGCACAAGAGACCCAGTACTTC. Amino acid sequence: CASSSGTSAQETQYF. This chain uses TRBV2 with TRBJ2-5; TRBD2 matches at 10 bases. Losses at the gene ends were 5 bases for V and 2 bases for J; bases not matched to a gene: 5. From germline, CDR1 is SNHLY and CDR2 FYNNEI. The length of the CDR3 is 15 residues.

The V and J genes are TRBV7-8 and TRBJ1-4, with D uncertain. The CDR3 has 13 amino acids. The V end was cut by 5 bases, the J end by 4 bases, with 8 bases between. The germline gives CDR1 SGHVS, CDR2 FQNEAQ. In DNA, the CDR3 is TGTGCCAGCAGCAGGGAGGATAATGAAAAACTGTTTTTT. It specifies CASSREDNEKLFF. Together with reference TRBV7-8 and TRBJ1-4, the CDR3 gives the full variable domain: GAGVSQSPRYKVAKRGQDVALRCDPISGHVSLFWYQQALGQGPEFLTYFQNEAQLDKSGLPSDRFFAERPEGSVSTLKIQRTQQEDSAVYLCASSREDNEKLFFGSGTQLSVL.

This chain joins TRBV5-6 and TRBJ1-2, with 10 positions matching TRBD1. This CDR3 is built from 15 residues. Germline values: CDR1 SGHDT, CDR2 YYEEEE. The V gene end was trimmed by 4 bases and the J gene end by 6 bases; junction bases not matched to a gene: 9. The chain's CDR3 is CASSGGDRGENGYTF. CDR3 coding DNA: TGTGCCAGCAGCGGTGGGGACAGGGGAGAGAATGGCTACACCTTC.

The chain links TRBV7-9 to TRBJ2-7; possibly TRBD1 for D (7 bases). The CDR3 totals 12 residues. V was clipped by 2 bases and J by 6 bases, with 8 bases between them. Germline V CDR1 and CDR2: SEHNR, FQNEAQ (reference sequence). CDR3 loop: CASSLQGGEQYF. CDR3 in DNA: TGTGCCAGCAGCTTACAGGGGGGCGAGCAGTACTTC.

The J gene is TRBJ1-6, the V gene TRBV5-5; D remains unclear. Trimming took off 1 base at V and 7 bases at J, with 15 bases between the two ends. The CDR3 has 16 amino acids. The germline V gene encodes CDR1 SGHKS and CDR2 YYEKEE (reference sequence). CDR3 loop: CASSLRTPELNSPLHF. The CDR3 DNA reads as TGTGCCAGCAGCTTGCGGACTCCCGAGCTCAATTCACCCCTCCACTTT.

The CDR3 spells CASSSGGSQYF. The CDR3 DNA follows: TGCGCCAGCAGCTCGGGGGGCTCTCAGTACTTC. The V and J genes are TRBV5-1 and TRBJ2-7; D might be TRBD2 (7 bases). Between the trimmed V and J ends, which lost 3 bases and 10 bases, there was a span of 11 bases. The CDR3 length is 11 residues. Germline CDR1 is SGHRS and CDR2 is YFSETQ.

The chain joins TRBV15 to TRBJ2-4; 8 positions match TRBD1. This CDR3 contains 14 residues. CDR1 is LNHNV, CDR2 YYDKDF, per germline (reference sequence). The junction had 4 bases not matched to a gene; V was cut back by 0 bases and J by 9 bases. Here the CDR3 reads CATSRDPTGAIQYF. The CDR3 bases are TGTGCCACCAGCAGAGATCCGACAGGGGCCATTCAGTACTTC.